The 2 T cell receptor beta chains in this list originate from one sample, sequenced in a study of blood T cell repertoires in COVID-19. The assay was immunoSEQ multiplex PCR, and TCRdb's table has in-frame clones only and misses some. The data show around 260,000 clones, 70% to 90% seen once. The sample was peripheral blood. The source is a human donor with COVID-19, enrolled during active disease. The donor label of this sample is uncertain.

The chain is built from TRBV3-1 (or the pseudogene TRBV3-2) and TRBJ1-5; no clear D. This CDR3 contains 13 residues. The germline V gene has CDR1 LGHDT and CDR2 YNNKEL (reference sequence). The V and J ends lost 0 bases and 5 bases respectively, with 5 bases between them. CDR3 bases: TGTGCCAGCAGCCAAGACCCGTATCAGCCCCAGCATTTT. Translating gives CASSQDPYQPQHF.

V gene TRBV4-1 combines with J gene TRBJ2-7; D possibly corresponds to TRBD2 (6 bases). This CDR3 spans 15 amino acids. With 4 bases removed from V and 6 bases from J, the gap between germline ends came to 19 bases. CDR1 is MGHRA, CDR2 YSYEKL, per germline. This chain's CDR3 is CASSPLGLRGGEQYF. The CDR3 DNA sequence: TGCGCCAGCAGCCCCTTGGGACTTCGTGGTGGCGAGCAGTACTTC.